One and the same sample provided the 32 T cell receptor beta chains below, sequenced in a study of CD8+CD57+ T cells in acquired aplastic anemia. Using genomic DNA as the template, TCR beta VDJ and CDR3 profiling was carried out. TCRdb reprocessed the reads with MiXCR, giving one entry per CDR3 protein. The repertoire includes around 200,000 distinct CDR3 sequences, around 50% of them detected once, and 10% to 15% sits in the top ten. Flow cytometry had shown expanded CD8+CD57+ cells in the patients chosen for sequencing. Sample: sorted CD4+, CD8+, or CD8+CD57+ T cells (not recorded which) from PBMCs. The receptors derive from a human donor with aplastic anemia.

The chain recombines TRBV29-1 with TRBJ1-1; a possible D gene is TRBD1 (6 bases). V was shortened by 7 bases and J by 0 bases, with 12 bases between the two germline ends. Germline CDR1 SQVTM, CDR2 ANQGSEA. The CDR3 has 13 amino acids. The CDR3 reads CSGRDTMNTEAFF. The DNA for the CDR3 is TGCAGCGGCCGGGACACTATGAACACTGAAGCTTTCTTT.

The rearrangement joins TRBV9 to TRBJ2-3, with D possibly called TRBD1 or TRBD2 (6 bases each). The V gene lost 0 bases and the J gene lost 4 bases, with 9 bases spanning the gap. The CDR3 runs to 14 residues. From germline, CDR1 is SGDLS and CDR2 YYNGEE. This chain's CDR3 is CASSVARGPDTQYF. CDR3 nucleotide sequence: TGTGCCAGCAGCGTAGCTCGGGGGCCAGATACGCAGTATTTT.

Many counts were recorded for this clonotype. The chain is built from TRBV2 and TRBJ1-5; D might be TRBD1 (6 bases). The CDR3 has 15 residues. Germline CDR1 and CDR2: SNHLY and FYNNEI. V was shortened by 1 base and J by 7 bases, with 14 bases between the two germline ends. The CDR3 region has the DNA TGTGCCAGCAGTGAAGGTACAGGGAGAGGCCAGCCCCAGCATTTT. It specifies CASSEGTGRGQPQHF.

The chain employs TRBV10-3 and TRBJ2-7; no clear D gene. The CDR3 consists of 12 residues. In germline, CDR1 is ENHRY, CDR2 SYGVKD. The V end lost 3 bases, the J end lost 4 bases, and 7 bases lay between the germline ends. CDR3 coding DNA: TGTGCCATCAGTGATAAAAGATACGAGCAGTACTTC. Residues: CAISDKRYEQYF.

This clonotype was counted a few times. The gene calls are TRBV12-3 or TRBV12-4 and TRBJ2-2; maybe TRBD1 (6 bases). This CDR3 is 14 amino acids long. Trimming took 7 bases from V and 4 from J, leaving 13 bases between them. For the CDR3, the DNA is TGTGCCAGCACCCTCAGGGGCAGCACCGGGGAGCTGTTTTTT. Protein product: CASTLRGSTGELFF.

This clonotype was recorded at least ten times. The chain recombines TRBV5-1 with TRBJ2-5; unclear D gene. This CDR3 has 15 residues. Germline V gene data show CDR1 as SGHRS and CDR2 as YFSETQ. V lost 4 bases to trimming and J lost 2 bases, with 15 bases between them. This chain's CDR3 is CASSNDRVGQETQYF. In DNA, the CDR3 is TGCGCCAGCAGCAACGACCGGGTAGGACAAGAGACCCAGTACTTC.

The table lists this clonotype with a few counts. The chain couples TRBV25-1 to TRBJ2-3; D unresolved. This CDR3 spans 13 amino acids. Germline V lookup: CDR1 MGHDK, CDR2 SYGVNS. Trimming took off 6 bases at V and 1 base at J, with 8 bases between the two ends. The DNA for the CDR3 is TGTGCCAGCAGGCCCGGCCGCACAGATACGCAGTATTTT. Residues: CASRPGRTDTQYF.

The CDR3 DNA reads TGTGCCAGCAGCTTACAGCGGACAGACCCCTACGAGCAGTACTTC. Its translation is CASSLQRTDPYEQYF. The genes are TRBV4-2 and TRBJ2-7; possible D gene TRBD1, 6 bases. V gave up 5 bases and J gave up 2 bases, with 16 bases separating them. CDR1 LGHNA and CDR2 YNFKEQ come from the germline V gene. This CDR3 contains 15 residues.

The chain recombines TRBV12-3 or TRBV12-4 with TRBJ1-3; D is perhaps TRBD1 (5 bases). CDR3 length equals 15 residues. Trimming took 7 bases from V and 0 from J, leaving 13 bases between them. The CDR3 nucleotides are TGTGCCAGCACCGACGGGGCTATCTCTGGAAACACCATATATTTT. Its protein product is CASTDGAISGNTIYF.

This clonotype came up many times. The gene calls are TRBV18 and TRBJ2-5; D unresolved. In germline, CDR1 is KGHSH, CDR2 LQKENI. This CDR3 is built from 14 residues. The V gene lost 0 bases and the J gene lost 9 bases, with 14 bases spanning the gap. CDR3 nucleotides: TGTGCCAGCTCACCACCTTCGACGGGTACAGCCCAGTACTTC. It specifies CASSPPSTGTAQYF.

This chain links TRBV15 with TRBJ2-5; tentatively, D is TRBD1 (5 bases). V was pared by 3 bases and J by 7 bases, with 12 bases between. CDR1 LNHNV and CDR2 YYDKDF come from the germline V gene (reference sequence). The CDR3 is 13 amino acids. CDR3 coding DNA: TGTGCCACCAGCAGGGAGACAGCCGGGACCCAGTACTTC. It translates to CATSRETAGTQYF.

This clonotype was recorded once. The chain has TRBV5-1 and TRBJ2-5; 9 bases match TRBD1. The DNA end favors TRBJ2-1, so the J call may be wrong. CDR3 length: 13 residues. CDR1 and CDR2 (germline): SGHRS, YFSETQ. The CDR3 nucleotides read TGCGCCAGCAGCTTCCGACAGGGGGATGAGCAGTTCTTC. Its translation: CASSFRQGDEQFF.

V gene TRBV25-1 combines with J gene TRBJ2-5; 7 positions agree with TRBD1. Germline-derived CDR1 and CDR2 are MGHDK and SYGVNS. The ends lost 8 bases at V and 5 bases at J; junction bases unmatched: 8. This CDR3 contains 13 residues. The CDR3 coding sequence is TGTGCCAGCGCATACAGGGGAACGGAGACCCAGTACTTC. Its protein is CASAYRGTETQYF.

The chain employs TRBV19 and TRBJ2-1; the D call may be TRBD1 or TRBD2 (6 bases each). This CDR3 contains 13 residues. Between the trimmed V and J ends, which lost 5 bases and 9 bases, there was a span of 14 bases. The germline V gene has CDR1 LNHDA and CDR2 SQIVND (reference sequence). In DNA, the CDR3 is TGTGCCAGTAGTCCAAAGGGGGGCGGTGAGCAGTTCTTC. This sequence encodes CASSPKGGGEQFF.

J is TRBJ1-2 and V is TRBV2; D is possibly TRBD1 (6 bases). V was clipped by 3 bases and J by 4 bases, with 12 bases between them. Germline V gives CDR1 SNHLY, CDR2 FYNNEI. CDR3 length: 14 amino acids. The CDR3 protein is CASSEDSVVYGYTF. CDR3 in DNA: TGTGCCAGCAGTGAGGACAGCGTAGTCTATGGCTACACCTTC.

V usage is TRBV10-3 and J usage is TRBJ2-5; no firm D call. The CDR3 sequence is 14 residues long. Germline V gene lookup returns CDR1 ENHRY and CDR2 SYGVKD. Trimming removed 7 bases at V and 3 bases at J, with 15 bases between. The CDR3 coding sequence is TGTGCCATCAAGCAACGGGCTTCCGAAGAGACCCAGTACTTC. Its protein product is CAIKQRASEETQYF.

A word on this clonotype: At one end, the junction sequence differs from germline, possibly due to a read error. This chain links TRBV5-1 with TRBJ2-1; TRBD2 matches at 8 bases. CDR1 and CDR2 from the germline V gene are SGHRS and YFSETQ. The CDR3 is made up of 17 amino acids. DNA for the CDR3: TGCGCCAGCAGCTTGAGTAGCGGGGTTACCTCCTACAATGAGCAGCTCTTC. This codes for CASSLSSGVTSYNEQLF.

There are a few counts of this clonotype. CDR3 amino acids: CATSRDRGRTAYNSPLHF. Here the CDR3 DNA reads TGTGCCACCAGCAGAGATAGGGGCAGGACTGCCTATAATTCACCCCTCCACTTT. The chain recombines TRBV15 with TRBJ1-6; TRBD1 might be the D (5 bases). The CDR3 runs 18 residues. Trimming stripped 0 bases from V and 2 bases from J, with 14 bases between. Germline assignment: CDR1 LNHNV and CDR2 YYDKDF (reference sequence).

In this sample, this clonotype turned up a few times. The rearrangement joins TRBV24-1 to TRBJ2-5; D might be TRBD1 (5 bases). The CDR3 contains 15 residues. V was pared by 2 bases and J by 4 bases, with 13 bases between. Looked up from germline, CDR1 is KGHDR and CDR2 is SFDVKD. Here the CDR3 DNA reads TGTGCCACCAGTGATTCACAGGTGGTCGGAGAGACCCAGTACTTC. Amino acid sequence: CATSDSQVVGETQYF.

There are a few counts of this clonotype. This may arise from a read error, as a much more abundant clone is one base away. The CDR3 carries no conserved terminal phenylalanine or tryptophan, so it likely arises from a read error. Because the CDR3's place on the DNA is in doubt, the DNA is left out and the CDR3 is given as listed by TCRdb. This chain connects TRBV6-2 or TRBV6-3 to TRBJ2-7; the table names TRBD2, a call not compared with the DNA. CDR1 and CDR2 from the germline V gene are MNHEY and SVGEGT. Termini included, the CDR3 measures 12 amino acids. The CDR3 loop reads CASRYGGSGDVL.

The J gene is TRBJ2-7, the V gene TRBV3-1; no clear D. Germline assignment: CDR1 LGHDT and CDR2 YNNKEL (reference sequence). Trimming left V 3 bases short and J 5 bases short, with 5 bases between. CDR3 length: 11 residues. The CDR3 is CASSHGHEQYF. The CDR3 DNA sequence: TGTGCCAGCAGCCATGGCCACGAGCAGTACTTC.

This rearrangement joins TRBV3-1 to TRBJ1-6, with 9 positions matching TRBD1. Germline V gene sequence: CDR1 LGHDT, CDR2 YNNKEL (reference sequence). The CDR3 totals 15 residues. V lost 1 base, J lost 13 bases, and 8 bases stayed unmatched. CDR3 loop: CASSQAPGTGSPLHF. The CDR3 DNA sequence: TGTGCCAGCAGCCAAGCCCCCGGGACAGGGTCCCCCCTCCACTTT.

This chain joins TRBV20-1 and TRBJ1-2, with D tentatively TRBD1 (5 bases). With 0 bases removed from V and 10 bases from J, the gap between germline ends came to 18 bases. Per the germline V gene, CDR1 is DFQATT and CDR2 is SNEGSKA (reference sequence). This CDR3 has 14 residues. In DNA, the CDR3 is TGCAGTGCTAGAGACGAGGGAGTGGGCAGGGTCTACACCTTC. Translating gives CSARDEGVGRVYTF.

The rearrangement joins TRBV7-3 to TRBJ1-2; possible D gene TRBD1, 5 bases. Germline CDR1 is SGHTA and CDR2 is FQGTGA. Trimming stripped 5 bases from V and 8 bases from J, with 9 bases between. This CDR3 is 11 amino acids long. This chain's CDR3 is CASSQGEGYTF. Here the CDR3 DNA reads TGTGCCAGCAGCCAAGGGGAGGGCTACACCTTC.

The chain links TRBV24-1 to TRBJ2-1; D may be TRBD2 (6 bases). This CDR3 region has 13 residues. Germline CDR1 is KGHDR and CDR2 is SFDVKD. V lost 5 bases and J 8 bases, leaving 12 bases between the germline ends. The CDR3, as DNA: TGTGCCACCAGTGCCCGGAGGGGCGATGAGCAGTTCTTC. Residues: CATSARRGDEQFF.

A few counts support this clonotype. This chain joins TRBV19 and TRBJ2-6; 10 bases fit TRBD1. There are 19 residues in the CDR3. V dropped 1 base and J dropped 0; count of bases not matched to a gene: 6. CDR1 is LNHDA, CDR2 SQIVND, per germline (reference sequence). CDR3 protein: CASSIGGQGLSSGANVLTF. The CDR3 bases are TGTGCCAGTAGTATAGGGGGACAGGGGCTATCCTCTGGGGCCAACGTCCTGACTTTC.

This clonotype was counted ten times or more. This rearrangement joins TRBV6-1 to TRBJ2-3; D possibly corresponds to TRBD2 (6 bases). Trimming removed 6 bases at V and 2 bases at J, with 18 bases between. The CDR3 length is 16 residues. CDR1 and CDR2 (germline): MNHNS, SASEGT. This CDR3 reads CASRPTRERATDTQYF. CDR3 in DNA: TGTGCCAGCAGACCGACTAGGGAGAGGGCCACAGATACGCAGTATTTT.

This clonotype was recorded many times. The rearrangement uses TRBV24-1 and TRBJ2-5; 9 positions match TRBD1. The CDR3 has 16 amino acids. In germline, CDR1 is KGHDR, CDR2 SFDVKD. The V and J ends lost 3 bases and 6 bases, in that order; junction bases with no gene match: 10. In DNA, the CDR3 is TGTGCCACCAGTGATCTCTACTGGACAGGGGAAAAGACCCAGTACTTC. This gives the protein CATSDLYWTGEKTQYF.

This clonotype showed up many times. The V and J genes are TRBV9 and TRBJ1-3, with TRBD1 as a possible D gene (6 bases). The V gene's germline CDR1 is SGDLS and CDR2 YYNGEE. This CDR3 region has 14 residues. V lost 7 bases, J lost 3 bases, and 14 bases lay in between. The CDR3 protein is CASGNGGGGNTIYF. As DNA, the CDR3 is TGTGCCAGCGGGAATGGAGGGGGTGGAAACACCATATATTTT.

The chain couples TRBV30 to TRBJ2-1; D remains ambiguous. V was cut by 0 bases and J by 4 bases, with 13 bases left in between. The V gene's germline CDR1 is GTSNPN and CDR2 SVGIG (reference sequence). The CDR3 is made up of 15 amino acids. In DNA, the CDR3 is TGTGCCTGGAGTGTGGGTGATCCGGGTTACAATGAGCAGTTCTTC. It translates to CAWSVGDPGYNEQFF. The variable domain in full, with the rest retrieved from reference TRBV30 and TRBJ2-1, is SQTIHQWPATLVQPVGSPLSLECTVEGTSNPNLYWYRQAAGRGLQLLFYSVGIGQISSEVPQNLSASRPQDRQFILSSKKLLLSDSGFYLCAWSVGDPGYNEQFFGPGTRLTVL.

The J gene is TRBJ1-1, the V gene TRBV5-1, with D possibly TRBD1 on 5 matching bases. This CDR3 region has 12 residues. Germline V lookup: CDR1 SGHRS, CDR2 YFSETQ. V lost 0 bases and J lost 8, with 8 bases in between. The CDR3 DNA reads TGCGCCAGCAGCTTGGGGCAGGGAGAAGCTTTCTTT. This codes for CASSLGQGEAFF.

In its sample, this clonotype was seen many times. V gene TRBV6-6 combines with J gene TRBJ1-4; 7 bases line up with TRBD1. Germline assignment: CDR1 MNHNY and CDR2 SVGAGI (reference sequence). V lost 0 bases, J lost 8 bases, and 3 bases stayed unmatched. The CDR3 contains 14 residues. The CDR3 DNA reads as TGTGCCAGCAGTTACTCGTCAGGGGGGGAAAAACTGTTTTTT. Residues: CASSYSSGGEKLFF.